The entry that follows covers one T cell receptor (beta chain) sequence. Its specificity is unknown. Data came from immunoSEQ multiplex PCR; TCRdb stores just in-frame clones and leaves some out. The sample has under 600,000 clones; roughly 79% are singletons. Looked up from germline, CDR1 is MDHEN and CDR2 is SYDVKM. This CDR3 comprises 15 residues. Trimming left V 5 bases short and J 1 base short, with 15 bases between. The sample originates from a study of shared clonotypes between healthy human individuals. Study-level points and caveats: It was anticipated that sequencing depth would influence how many clonotypes donors shared.

The sequencing sample was made of PBMCs. The chain recombines TRBV28 with TRBJ2-7, with TRBD1 as a possible D gene (6 bases). The sequence came from a middle-aged woman in good health. Some clones in this sample may be carry-over from other donors' samples. As DNA, the CDR3 is TGTGCCAGCAGTAAAAGGACAGCCGAGTCCTACGAGCAGTACTTC. It yields the protein CASSKRTAESYEQYF.